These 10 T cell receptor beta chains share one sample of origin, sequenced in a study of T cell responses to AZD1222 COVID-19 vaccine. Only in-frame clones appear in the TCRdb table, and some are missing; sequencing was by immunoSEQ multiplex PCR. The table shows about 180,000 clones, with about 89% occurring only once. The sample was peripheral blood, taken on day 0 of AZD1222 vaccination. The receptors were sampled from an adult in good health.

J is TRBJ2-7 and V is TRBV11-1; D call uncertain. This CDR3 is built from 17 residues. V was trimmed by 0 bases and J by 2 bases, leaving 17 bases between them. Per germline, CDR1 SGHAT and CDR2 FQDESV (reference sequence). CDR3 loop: CASSLAYNDGLPYEQYF. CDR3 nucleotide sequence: TGTGCCAGCAGCTTAGCATACAACGACGGCCTTCCCTACGAGCAGTACTTC.

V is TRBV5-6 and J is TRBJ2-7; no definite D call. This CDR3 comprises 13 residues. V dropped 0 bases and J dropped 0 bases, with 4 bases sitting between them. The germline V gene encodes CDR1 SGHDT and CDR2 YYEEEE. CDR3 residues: CASSLASSYEQYF. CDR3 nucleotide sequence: TGTGCCAGCAGCTTGGCTAGCTCCTACGAGCAGTACTTC.

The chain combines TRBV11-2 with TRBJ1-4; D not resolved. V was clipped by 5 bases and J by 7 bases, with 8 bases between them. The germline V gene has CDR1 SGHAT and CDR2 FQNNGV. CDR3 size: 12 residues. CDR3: CASSSLGEKLFF. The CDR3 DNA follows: TGTGCCAGCAGCAGCTTGGGTGAAAAACTGTTTTTT.

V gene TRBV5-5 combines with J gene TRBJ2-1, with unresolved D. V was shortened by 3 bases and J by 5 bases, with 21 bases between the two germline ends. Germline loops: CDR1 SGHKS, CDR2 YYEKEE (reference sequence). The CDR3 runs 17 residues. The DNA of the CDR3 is TGTGCCAGCAGCTCGTTCCGCGTGGAGTCGGCGAACAATGAGCAGTTCTTC. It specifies CASSSFRVESANNEQFF.

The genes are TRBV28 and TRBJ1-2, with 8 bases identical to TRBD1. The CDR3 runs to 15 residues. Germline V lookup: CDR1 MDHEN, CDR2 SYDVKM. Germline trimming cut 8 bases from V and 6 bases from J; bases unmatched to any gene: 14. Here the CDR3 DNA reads TGTGCCAGCGAACCCCCAGGGGACAGGTTCGATGGCTACACCTTC. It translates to CASEPPGDRFDGYTF.

CDR3 sequence (DNA): TGTGCCAGCAGCGCCCAGGGCGGTAATTCACCCCTCCACTTT. It specifies CASSAQGGNSPLHF. This chain uses TRBV9 with TRBJ1-6; TRBD1 is a possible D gene (5 bases). The length of the CDR3 is 14 residues. Germline CDR1 and CDR2: SGDLS and YYNGEE. V was pared by 3 bases and J by 6 bases, with 10 bases between.

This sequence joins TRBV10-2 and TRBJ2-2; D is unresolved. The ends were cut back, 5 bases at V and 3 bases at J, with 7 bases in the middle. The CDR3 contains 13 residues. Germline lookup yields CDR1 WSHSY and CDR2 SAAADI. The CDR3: CASSSHDTGELFF. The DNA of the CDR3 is TGCGCCAGCAGTAGTCATGACACCGGGGAGCTGTTTTTT.

The CDR3 sequence: CASSNLPGVSTDTQYF. In DNA, the CDR3 is TGCGCCAGCAGCAACCTCCCGGGAGTTAGCACAGATACGCAGTATTTT. The chain is built from TRBV5-1 and TRBJ2-3, with D possibly TRBD2 on 6 matching bases. The CDR3 length is 16 residues. The V gene lost 4 bases and the J gene lost 0 bases, with 15 bases spanning the gap. CDR1 is SGHRS, CDR2 YFSETQ, per germline.

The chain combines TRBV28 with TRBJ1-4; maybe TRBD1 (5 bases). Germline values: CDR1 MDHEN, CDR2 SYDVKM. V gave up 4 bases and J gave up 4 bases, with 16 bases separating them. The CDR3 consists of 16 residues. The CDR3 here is CASSSPAEGLNEKLFF. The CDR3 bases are TGTGCCAGCAGTTCGCCAGCGGAGGGGCTTAATGAAAAACTGTTTTTT.

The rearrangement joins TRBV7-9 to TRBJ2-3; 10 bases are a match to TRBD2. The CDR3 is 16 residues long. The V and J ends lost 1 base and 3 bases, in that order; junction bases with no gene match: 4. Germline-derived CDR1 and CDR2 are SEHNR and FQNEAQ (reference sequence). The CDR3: CASSLGPSGSTDTQYF. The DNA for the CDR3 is TGTGCCAGCAGCTTAGGGCCTAGCGGGAGTACAGATACGCAGTATTTT.